Here is one T cell receptor beta chain with its context. Seattle participants joined during active infection and were tracked over time. Authors' analysis steps: Researchers report that nucleated cell counts were estimated from reference gene primer amplification. TCRdb keeps only in-frame clones here, not all; method: immunoSEQ multiplex PCR. V, J and clone size are those of that table, while D and trimming were read from the DNA. Counted here are about 250,000 clones, 70% to 90% occurring once; the ten biggest clones make up roughly 6.3%. This record comes from a study of blood T cell repertoires in COVID-19. Study details: Some COVID-19 samples were acute and others convalescent; all came from the United States, Italy and Spain. T cells, B-cell-depleted T cells, or PBMCs supplied cDNA or gDNA.

This TCR was sampled from a woman in her twenties or thirties with COVID-19, enrolled during active disease. The specimen sequenced was peripheral blood.

The CDR3 region has the DNA TGTGCCATCAGTGAGTCGGGCTTCCTGGTGTGGAAGTACTTC. Amino acids: CAISESGFLVWKYF. J is TRBJ2-7 and V is TRBV10-3; no clear D. This CDR3 has 14 residues. V was clipped by 0 bases and J by 11 bases, with 17 bases between them. Germline lookup yields CDR1 ENHRY and CDR2 SYGVKD.